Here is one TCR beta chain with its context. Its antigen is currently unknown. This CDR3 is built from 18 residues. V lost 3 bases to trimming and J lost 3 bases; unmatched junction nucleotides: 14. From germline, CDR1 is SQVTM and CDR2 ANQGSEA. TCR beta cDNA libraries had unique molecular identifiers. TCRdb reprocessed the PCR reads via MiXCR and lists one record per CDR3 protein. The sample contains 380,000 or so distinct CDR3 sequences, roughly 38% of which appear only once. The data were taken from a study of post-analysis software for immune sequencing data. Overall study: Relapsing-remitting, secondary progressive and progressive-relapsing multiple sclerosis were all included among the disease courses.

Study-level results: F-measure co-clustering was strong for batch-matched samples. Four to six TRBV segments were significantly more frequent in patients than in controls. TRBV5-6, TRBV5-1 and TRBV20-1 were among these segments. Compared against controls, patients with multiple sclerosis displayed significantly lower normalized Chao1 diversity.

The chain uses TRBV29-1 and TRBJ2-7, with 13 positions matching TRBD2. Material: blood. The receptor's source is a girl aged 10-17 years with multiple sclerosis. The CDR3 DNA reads TGCAGCGTTGAGGGGTTTGCACTAGCGGGGGGGAGTCGCTACGAGCAGTACTTC. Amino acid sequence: CSVEGFALAGGSRYEQYF.